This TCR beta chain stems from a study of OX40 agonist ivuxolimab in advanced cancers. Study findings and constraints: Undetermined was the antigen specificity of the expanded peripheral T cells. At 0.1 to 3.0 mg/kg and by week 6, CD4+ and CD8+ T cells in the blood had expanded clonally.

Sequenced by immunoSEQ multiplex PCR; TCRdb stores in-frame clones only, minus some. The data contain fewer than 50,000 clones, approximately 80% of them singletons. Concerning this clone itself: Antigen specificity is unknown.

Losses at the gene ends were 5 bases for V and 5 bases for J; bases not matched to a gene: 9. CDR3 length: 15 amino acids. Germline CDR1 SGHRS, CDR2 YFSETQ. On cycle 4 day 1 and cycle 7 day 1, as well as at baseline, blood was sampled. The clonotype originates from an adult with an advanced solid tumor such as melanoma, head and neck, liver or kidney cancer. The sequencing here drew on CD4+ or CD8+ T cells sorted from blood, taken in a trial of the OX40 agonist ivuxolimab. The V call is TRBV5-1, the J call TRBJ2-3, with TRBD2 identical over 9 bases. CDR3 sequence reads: CASSTGLAIQDTQYF. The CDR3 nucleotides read TGCGCCAGCAGTACGGGACTAGCTATCCAAGATACGCAGTATTTT.